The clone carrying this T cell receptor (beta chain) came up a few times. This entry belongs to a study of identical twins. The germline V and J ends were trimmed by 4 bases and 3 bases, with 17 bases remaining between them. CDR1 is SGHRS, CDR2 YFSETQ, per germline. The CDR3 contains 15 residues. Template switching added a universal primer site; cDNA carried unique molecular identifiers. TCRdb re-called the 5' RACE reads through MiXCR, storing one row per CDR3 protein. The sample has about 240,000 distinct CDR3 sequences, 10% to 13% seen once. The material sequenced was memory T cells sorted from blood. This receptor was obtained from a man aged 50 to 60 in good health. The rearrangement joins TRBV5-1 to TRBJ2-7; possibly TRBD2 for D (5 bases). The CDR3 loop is CASSPRRASSYEQYF. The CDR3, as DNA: TGCGCCAGCAGCCCTCGCCGGGCTAGCAGCTACGAGCAGTACTTC.